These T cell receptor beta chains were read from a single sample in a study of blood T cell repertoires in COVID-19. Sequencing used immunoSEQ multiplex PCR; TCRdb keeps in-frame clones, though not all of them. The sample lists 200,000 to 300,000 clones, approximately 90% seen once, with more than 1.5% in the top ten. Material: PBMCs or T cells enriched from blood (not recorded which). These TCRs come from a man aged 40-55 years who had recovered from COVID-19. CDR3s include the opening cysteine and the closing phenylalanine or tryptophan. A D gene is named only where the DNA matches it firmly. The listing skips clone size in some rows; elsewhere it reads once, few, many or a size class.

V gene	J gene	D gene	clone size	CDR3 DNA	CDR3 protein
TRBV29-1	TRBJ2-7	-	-	TGCAGCGTTGAGCTAGCGAGCTACGAGCAGTACTTC	CSVELASYEQYF
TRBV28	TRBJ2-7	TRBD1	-	TGTGCCAGCAGTTTAGGTCGGACAGGGGGAGTAGGGCAGTACTTC	CASSLGRTGGVGQYF
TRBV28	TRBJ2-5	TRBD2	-	TGTGCCAGCAGAAAGGGCGGGGGGCCCGAAGAGACCCAGTACTTC	CASRKGGGPEETQYF
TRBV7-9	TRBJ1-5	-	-	TGTGCCAGCAGCCCGACAGGCCCAGGGGAGCCCCAGCATTTT	CASSPTGPGEPQHF
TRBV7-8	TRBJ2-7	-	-	TGTGCCAGCAGCTTAGTCTCAGGAAGCTCCTACGAGCAGTACTTC	CASSLVSGSSYEQYF
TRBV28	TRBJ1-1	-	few	TGTGCCAGCAGCGCAGGAAGTTTAAGAGCTTTCTTT	CASSAGSLRAFF
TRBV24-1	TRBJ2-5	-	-	TGTGCCACCAGTGGTGCAGTAGGGGGAGAGACCCAGTACTTC	CATSGAVGGETQYF
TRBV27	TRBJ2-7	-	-	TGTGCCAGCAGTTCGCAACTAGCGCCAAGGGGGGAGCAGTACTTC	CASSSQLAPRGEQYF
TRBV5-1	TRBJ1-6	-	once	TGCGCCAGCAGCGTTAGGAGCTCCTATAATTCACCCCTCCACTTT	CASSVRSSYNSPLHF
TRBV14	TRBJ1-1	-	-	TGTGCCAGCAGCCAAGTCCAGGGCTCTGAAGCTTTCTTT	CASSQVQGSEAFF
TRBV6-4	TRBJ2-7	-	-	TGTGCCAGCCTCTCAGGGAAAAGTATCCACGAGCAGTACTTC	CASLSGKSIHEQYF
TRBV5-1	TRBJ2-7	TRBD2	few	TGCGCCAGCAAACCTAGCGGGGACGAGCAGTACTTC	CASKPSGDEQYF
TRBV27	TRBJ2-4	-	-	TGTGCCAGCAGTACCCCGACAAGAGCCAAAAACATTCAGTACTTC	CASSTPTRAKNIQYF
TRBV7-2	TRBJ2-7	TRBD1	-	TGTGCCAGCAGCACGTGGGGGACAGGGAAACCCTCCTACGAGCAGTACTTC	CASSTWGTGKPSYEQYF
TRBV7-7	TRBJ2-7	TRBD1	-	TGTGCTAGCAGCTTAAATCCGGGACAGGGAGGCGAGCAGTACTTC	CASSLNPGQGGEQYF